Listed below are T cell receptor beta chains from one sample, sequenced in a study of cytomegalovirus exposure and HLA in healthy donors. The assay was immunoSEQ multiplex PCR, and TCRdb's table has in-frame clones only and misses some. The repertoire consists of 170,000 or so clones, with approximately 86% occurring once and the leading ten covering approximately 2%. Sequences were obtained from PBMCs. Receptors were obtained from a woman younger than 30 in good health and CMV-seronegative. CDR3s include the opening cysteine and the closing phenylalanine or tryptophan. Each record gives: D gene, V gene, J gene, clone size, CDR3 DNA, CDR3 protein. D genes are given only for firm matches. Part of the rows lack a size; the others show once, few, many or a class for expanded clones.

d_call: TRBD2
v_call: TRBV5-4
j_call: TRBJ2-7
clone_size: .
cdr3_nt: TGTGCCAGCAGGGAGGGACTAGCGGGAGGGCGGTCCGAGCAGTACTTC
cdr3_aa: CASREGLAGGRSEQYF

d_call: .
v_call: TRBV4-2
j_call: TRBJ2-7
clone_size: .
cdr3_nt: TGTGCCAGCAGCCAAGGAAACAGGGACGAGCAGTACTTC
cdr3_aa: CASSQGNRDEQYF

d_call: .
v_call: TRBV5-1
j_call: TRBJ2-1
clone_size: .
cdr3_nt: TGCGCCAGCAGCTTGCGAGGTTTGGGGGCTGCCTACAATGAGCAGTTCTTC
cdr3_aa: CASSLRGLGAAYNEQFF

d_call: .
v_call: TRBV27
j_call: TRBJ2-1
clone_size: once
cdr3_nt: TGTGCCAGCAGTCCCTACGCAGGACTAATTTACAATGAGCAGTTCTTC
cdr3_aa: CASSPYAGLIYNEQFF

d_call: .
v_call: TRBV5-1
j_call: TRBJ1-2
clone_size: few
cdr3_nt: TGCGCCAGCAGCTTTAGGGACATTAACTATGGCTACACCTTC
cdr3_aa: CASSFRDINYGYTF

d_call: .
v_call: TRBV11-3
j_call: TRBJ2-1
clone_size: .
cdr3_nt: TGTGCCAGCTCAAGAGGGGGGGCCGCCAATGAGCAGTTCTTC
cdr3_aa: CASSRGGAANEQFF

d_call: TRBD1
v_call: TRBV5-1
j_call: TRBJ2-5
clone_size: .
cdr3_nt: TGCGCCAGCAGGCAACAGGGGGCTGGGGAGACCCAGTACTTC
cdr3_aa: CASRQQGAGETQYF

d_call: .
v_call: TRBV6-6
j_call: TRBJ1-2
clone_size: .
cdr3_nt: TGTGCCAGCAGTCCCCGGGGAGGCTCCTATGGCTACACCTTC
cdr3_aa: CASSPRGGSYGYTF

d_call: .
v_call: TRBV2
j_call: TRBJ1-3
clone_size: .
cdr3_nt: TGTGCCAGCAGTGAAAACAGCTGGTCAACCATATATTTT
cdr3_aa: CASSENSWSTIYF

d_call: .
v_call: TRBV7-8
j_call: TRBJ2-7
clone_size: .
cdr3_nt: TGTGCCAGCAGCACCCGACTAGAACGTTACGAGCAGTACTTC
cdr3_aa: CASSTRLERYEQYF

d_call: .
v_call: TRBV7-9
j_call: TRBJ1-2
clone_size: .
cdr3_nt: TGTGCCAGCAGCTTAATCGATCCCAATATAGGGGCAAATGGCTACACCTTC
cdr3_aa: CASSLIDPNIGANGYTF

d_call: TRBD2
v_call: TRBV6-1
j_call: TRBJ2-1
clone_size: .
cdr3_nt: TGTGCCAGCATCGGCGGGAGAAATGAGCAGTTCTTC
cdr3_aa: CASIGGRNEQFF

d_call: TRBD2
v_call: TRBV28
j_call: TRBJ2-3
clone_size: .
cdr3_nt: TGTGCCAGCAGACGGACTAGGATCGGAGATACGCAGTATTTT
cdr3_aa: CASRRTRIGDTQYF

d_call: TRBD1
v_call: TRBV5-1
j_call: TRBJ2-1
clone_size: few
cdr3_nt: TGCGCCAGCAGCGGACAGGGGGAGCTGTTCTTC
cdr3_aa: CASSGQGELFF